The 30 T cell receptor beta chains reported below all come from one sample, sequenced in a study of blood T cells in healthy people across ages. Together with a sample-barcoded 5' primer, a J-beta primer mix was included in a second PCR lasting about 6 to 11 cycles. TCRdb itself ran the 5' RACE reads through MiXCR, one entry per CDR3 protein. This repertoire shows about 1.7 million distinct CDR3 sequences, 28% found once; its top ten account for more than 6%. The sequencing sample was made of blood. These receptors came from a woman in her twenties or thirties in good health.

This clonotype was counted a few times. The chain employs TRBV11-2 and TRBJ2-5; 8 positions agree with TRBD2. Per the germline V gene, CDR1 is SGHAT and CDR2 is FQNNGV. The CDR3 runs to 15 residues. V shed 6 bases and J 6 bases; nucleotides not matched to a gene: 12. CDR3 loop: CASSPSNSGGQTQYF. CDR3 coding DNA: TGTGCCAGCAGTCCCAGTAACAGCGGGGGCCAGACCCAGTACTTC.

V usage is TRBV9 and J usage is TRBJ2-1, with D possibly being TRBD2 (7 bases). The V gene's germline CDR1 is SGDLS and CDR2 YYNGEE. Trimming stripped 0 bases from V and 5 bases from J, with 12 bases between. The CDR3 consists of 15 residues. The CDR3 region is CASSVGAGANNEQFF. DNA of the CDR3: TGTGCCAGCAGCGTAGGGGCGGGGGCTAACAATGAGCAGTTCTTC.

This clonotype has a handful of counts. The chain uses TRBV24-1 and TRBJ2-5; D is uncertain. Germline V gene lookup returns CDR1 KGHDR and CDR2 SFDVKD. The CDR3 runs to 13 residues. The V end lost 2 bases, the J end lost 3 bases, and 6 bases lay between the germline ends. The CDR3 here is CATSDSHKETQYF. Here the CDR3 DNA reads TGTGCCACCAGTGATTCGCATAAAGAGACCCAGTACTTC.

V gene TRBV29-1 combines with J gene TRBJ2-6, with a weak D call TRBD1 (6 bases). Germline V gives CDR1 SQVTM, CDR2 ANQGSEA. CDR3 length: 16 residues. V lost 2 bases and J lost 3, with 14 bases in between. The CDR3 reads CSVEMTGLGGANVLTF. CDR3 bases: TGCAGCGTTGAAATGACAGGCTTGGGTGGGGCCAACGTCCTGACTTTC.

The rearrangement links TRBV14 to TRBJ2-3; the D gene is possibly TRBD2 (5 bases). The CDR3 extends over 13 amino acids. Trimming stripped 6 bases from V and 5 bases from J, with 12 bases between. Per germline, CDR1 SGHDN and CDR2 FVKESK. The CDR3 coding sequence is TGTGCCAGCAGACATCAACGGGGAGATACGCAGTATTTT. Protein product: CASRHQRGDTQYF. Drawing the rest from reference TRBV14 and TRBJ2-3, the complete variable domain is EAGVTQFPSHSVIEKGQTVTLRCDPISGHDNLYWYRRVMGKEIKFLLHFVKESKQDESGMPNNRFLAERTGGTYSTLKVQPAELEDSGVYFCASRHQRGDTQYFGPGTRLTVL.

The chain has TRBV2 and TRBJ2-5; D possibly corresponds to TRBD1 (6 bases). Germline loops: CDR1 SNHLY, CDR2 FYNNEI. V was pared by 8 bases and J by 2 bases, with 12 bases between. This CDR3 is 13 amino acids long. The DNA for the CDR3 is TGTGCCAGCGGCCGGGACACACAAGAGACCCAGTACTTC. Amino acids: CASGRDTQETQYF. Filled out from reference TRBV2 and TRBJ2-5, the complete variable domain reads EPEVTQTPSHQVTQMGQEVILRCVPISNHLYFYWYRQILGQKVEFLVSFYNNEISEKSEIFDDQFSVERPDGSNFTLKIRSTKLEDSAMYFCASGRDTQETQYFGPGTRLLVL.

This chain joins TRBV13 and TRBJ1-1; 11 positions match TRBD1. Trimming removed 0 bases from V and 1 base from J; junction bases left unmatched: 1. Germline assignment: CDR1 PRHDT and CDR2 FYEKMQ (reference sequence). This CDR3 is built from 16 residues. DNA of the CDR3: TGTGCCAGCAGCTTAGGGGGGACAGGGGGGAACACTGAAGCTTTCTTT. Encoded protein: CASSLGGTGGNTEAFF.

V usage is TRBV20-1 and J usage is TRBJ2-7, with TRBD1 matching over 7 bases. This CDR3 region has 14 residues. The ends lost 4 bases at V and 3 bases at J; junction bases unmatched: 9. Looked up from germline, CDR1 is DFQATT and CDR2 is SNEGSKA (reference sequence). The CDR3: CSAISRDRDYEQYF. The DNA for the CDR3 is TGCAGTGCTATTAGCCGGGACAGAGACTACGAGCAGTACTTC.

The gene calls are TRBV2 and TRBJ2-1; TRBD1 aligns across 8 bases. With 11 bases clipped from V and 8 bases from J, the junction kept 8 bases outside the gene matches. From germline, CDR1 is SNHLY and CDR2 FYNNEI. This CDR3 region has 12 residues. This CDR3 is CAGHRGNYEQFF. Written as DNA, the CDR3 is TGTGCCGGCCACAGGGGGAACTATGAGCAGTTCTTC.

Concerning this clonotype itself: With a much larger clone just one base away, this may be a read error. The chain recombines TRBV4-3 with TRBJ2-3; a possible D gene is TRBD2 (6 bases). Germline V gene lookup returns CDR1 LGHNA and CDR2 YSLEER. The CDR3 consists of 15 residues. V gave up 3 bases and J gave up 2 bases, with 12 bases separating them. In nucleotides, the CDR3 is TGCGCCAGCAGCCAGCGGGACCCCCACACAGATACGCAGTATTTT. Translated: CASSQRDPHTDTQYF.

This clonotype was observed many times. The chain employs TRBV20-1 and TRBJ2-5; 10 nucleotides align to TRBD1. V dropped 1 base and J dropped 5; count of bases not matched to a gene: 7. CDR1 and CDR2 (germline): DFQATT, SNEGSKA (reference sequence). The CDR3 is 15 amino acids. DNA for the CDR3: TGCAGTGCTAGAGCGGACAGGGGGATTCCGGAGACCCAGTACTTC. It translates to CSARADRGIPETQYF.

This CDR3 is CASRTGWGADTQYF. The DNA of the CDR3 is TGTGCCAGCCGTACAGGGTGGGGCGCAGATACGCAGTATTTT. The chain recombines TRBV6-5 with TRBJ2-3; D is possibly TRBD1 (6 bases). Deletions cut 8 bases from V and 4 bases from J, with 16 bases between. The CDR3 totals 14 residues. Germline V gene lookup returns CDR1 MNHEY and CDR2 SVGAGI.

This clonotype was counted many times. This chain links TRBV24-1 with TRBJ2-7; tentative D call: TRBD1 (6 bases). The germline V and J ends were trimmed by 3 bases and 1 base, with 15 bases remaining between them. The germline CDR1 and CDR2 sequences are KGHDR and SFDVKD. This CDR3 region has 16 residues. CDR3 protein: CATSDGKGQGSYEQYF. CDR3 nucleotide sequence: TGTGCCACCAGTGATGGTAAAGGGCAGGGGTCCTACGAGCAGTACTTC.

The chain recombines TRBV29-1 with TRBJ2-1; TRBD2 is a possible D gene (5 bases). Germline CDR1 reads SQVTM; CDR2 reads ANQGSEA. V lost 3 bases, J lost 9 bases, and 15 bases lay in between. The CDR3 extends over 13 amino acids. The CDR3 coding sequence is TGCAGCGTTGATCTAGAGGGTGCGAGTGAGCAGTTCTTC. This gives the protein CSVDLEGASEQFF.

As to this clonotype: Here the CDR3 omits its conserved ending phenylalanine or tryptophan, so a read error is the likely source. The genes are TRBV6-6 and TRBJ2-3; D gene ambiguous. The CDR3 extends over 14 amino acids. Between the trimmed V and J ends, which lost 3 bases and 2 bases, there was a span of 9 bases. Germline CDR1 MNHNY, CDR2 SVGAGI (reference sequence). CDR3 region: CASSYRGTTDTQYL. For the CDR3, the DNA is TGTGCCAGCAGTTATCGTGGAACCACAGATACGCAGTATTTG.

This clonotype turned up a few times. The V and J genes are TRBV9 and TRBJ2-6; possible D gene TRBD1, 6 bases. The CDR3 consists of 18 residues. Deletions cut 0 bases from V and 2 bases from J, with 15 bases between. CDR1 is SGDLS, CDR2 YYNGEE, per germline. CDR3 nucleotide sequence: TGTGCCAGCAGCGTAGGCCACAGGGCAACCCCTGGGGCCAACGTCCTGACTTTC. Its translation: CASSVGHRATPGANVLTF.

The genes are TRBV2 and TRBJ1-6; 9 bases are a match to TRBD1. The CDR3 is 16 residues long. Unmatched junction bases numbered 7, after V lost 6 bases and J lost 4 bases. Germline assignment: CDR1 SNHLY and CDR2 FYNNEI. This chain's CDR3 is CASRGTGYPYNSPLHF. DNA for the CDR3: TGTGCCAGCAGGGGGACAGGGTACCCATATAATTCACCCCTCCACTTT.

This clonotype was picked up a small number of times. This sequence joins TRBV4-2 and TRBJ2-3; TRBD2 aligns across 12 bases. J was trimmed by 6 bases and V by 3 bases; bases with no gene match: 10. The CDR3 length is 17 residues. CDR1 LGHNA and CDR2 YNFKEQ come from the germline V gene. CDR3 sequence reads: CASSHRLAGGRGDTQYF. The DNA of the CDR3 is TGTGCCAGCAGCCACCGCCTAGCGGGGGGGCGGGGGGATACGCAGTATTTT.

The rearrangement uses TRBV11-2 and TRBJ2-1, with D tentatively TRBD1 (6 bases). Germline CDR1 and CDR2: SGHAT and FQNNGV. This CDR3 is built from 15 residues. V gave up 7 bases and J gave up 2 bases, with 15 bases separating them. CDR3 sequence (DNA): TGTGCCAGCACCAGGGGCAGTAGGACCTACAATGAGCAGTTCTTC. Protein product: CASTRGSRTYNEQFF.

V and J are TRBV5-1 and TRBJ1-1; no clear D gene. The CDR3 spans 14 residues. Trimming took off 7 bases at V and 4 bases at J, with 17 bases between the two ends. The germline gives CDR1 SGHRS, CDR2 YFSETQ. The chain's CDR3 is CASYPDGQITEAFF. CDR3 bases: TGCGCCAGCTACCCGGATGGTCAGATCACTGAAGCTTTCTTT.

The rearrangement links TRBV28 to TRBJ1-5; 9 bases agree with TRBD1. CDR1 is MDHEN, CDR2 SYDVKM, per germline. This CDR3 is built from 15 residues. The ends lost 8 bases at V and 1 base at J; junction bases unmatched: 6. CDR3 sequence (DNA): TGTGCCAGCCTCCGGACAGGGGTAAGCAATCAGCCCCAGCATTTT. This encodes CASLRTGVSNQPQHF.

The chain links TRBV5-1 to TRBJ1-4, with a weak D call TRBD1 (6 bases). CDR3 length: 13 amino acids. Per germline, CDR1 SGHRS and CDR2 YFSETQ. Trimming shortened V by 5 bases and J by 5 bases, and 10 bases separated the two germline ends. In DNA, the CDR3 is TGCGCCAGCAGGGACAGCCTGAATGAAAAACTGTTTTTT. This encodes CASRDSLNEKLFF.

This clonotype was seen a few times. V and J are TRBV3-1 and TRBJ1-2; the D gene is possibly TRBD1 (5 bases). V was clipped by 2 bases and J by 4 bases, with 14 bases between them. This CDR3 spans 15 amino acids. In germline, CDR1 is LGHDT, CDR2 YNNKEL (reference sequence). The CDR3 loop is CASSQRGRAFYGYTF. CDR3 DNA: TGTGCCAGCAGCCAAAGAGGCAGGGCCTTCTATGGCTACACCTTC.

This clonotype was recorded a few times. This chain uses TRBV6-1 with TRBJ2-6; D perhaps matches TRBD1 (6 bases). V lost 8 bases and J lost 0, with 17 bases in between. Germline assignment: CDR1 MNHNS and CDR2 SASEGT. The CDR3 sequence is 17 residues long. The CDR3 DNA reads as TGTGCCAGCTCGACAGGCTTCATATCCTCTGGGGCCAACGTCCTGACTTTC. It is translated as CASSTGFISSGANVLTF.

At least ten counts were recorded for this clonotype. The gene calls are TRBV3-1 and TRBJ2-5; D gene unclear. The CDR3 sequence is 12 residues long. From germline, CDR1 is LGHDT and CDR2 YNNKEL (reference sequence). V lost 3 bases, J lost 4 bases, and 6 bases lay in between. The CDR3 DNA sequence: TGTGCCAGCAGCCAGATTGGAGAGACCCAGTACTTC. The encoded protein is CASSQIGETQYF.

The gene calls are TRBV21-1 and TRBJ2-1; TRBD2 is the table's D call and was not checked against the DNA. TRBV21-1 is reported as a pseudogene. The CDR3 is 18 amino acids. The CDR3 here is CASSLTTVRGRVYNEQFF. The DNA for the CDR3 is TGTGCCAGCAGCCTCACGACCGTGCGAGGGAGGGTCTACAATGAGCAGTTCTTC.

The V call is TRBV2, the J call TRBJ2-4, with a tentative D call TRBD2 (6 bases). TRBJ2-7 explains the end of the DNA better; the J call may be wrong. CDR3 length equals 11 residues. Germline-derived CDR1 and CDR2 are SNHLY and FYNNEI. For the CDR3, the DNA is TGTGCCGGAACCGGGGGCTACGAGCAGTACTTC. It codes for CAGTGGYEQYF.

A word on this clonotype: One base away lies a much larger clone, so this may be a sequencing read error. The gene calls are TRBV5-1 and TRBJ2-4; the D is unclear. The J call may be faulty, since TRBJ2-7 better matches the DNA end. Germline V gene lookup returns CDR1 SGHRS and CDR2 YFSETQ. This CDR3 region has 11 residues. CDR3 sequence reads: CASAWDYEQYF. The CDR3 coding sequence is TGCGCCAGCGCCTGGGATTACGAGCAGTACTTC.

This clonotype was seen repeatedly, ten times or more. The CDR3 is CATGHHEQYF. The CDR3 bases are TGTGCCACCGGACACCACGAGCAGTACTTC. The chain uses TRBV6-4 and TRBJ2-7; maybe TRBD1 (5 bases). The germline V gene encodes CDR1 MRHNA and CDR2 SNTAGT. This CDR3 has 10 residues. V gave up 10 bases and J gave up 5 bases, with 9 bases separating them.

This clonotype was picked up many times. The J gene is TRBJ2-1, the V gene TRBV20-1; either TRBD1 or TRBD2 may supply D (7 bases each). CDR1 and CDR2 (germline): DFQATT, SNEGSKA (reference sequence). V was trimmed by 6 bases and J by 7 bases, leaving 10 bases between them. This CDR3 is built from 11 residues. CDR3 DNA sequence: TGCAGTGCGCAGGGGGGGAATGAGCAGTTCTTC. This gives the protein CSAQGGNEQFF.